This is a list of T cell receptor beta chains from one sample in a study of a mutant IDH1 vaccine in newly diagnosed glioma. Profiled with immunoSEQ multiplex PCR; TCRdb holds only in-frame clones, not every one. This sample has about 41,000 clones; 75% to 90% occur once, and the top ten carry around 1.5%. Which antigens these TCRs recognize remains unknown. The sequenced sample was PBMCs, obtained from a glioma patient whose treatment included an IDH1 peptide vaccine. The receptors stem from a middle-aged man with glioma. CDR3s include the opening cysteine and the closing phenylalanine or tryptophan. The D gene is left open where the match is weak. A clone size is listed for some rows: how often the clone was seen (once, few, many), or a class if it is expanded.

size | J | D | V | DNA | CDR3
NA | TRBJ1-2 | TRBD1 | TRBV6-1 | TGTGCCAGCAGCCGCGGACAGGAGTACTATGGCTACACCTTC | CASSRGQEYYGYTF
once | TRBJ2-1 | NA | TRBV7-9 | TGTGCCCTCATCCCTCCTAGCTCCTACAATGAGCAGTTCTTC | CALIPPSSYNEQFF
NA | TRBJ2-3 | TRBD2 | TRBV7-9 | TGTGCCAGCAGCTTAGGAGCCGCGGGAGGGCCATCCGATACGCAGTATTTT | CASSLGAAGGPSDTQYF
NA | TRBJ2-1 | TRBD2 | TRBV18 | TGTGCCAGCCGTCGGGAGGCGGGAGGGTACAATGAGCAGTTCTTC | CASRREAGGYNEQFF
NA | TRBJ2-2 | TRBD1 | TRBV27 | TGTGCCAGCAGTTTAGGGTGGGGACAGAAGAGTTCGGCCGGGGAGCTGTTTTTT | CASSLGWGQKSSAGELFF
NA | TRBJ2-2 | NA | TRBV5-8 | TGTGCCAGCAGCGGTGATAACACCGGGGAGCTGTTTTTT | CASSGDNTGELFF
NA | TRBJ2-1 | TRBD2 | TRBV19 | TGTGCCAGTAGCAGGCTAGCGGGGGCCTACAATGAGCAGTTCTTC | CASSRLAGAYNEQFF
NA | TRBJ1-1 | NA | TRBV6-6 | TGTGCCAGCAGTTACCCTGCGGACGGTGGCCTTGAAGCTTTCTTT | CASSYPADGGLEAFF
NA | TRBJ2-5 | NA | TRBV29-1 | TGCAGCGTTGAAAGGGGTGAGACCCAGTACTTC | CSVERGETQYF
few | TRBJ1-4 | TRBD1 | TRBV2 | TGTGCCAGCCTCGGACAGGGGGCAACTAATGAAAAACTGTTTTTT | CASLGQGATNEKLFF
once | TRBJ2-2 | TRBD2 | TRBV28 | TGTGCCAGCAGTTCTCGACTAGCGGGCGCGAACACCGGGGAGCTGTTTTTT | CASSSRLAGANTGELFF
NA | TRBJ1-1 | NA | TRBV6-5 | TGTGCCAGCAGACCCGACTGGAACACTGAAGCTTTCTTT | CASRPDWNTEAFF
once | TRBJ2-7 | TRBD1 | TRBV5-1 | TGCGCCAGCAGCCCCCGGGGGACAGGGTCTGGAAATGGGGGCGAGCAGTACTTC | CASSPRGTGSGNGGEQYF
once | TRBJ2-1 | NA | TRBV18 | TGTGCCAGCTCAGGGCTAGCGGAGGGGGGCTACAATGAGCAGTTCTTC | CASSGLAEGGYNEQFF
NA | TRBJ1-2 | TRBD1 | TRBV4-1 | TGCGCCAGCAGCCCTCCGACAGGGTCTTATGGCTACACCTTC | CASSPPTGSYGYTF
NA | TRBJ1-1 | TRBD1 | TRBV19 | TGTGCCAGTAGTAGCCGGGACAGGGGTTGGAACACTGAAGCTTTCTTT | CASSSRDRGWNTEAFF
NA | TRBJ2-2 | TRBD2 | TRBV28 | TGTGCCAGCAGAAATAATGCGGGGGGTTTCGGGGAGCTGTTTTTT | CASRNNAGGFGELFF
NA | TRBJ1-4 | NA | TRBV27 | TGTGCCAGCAGTCCCCGCCAGGCTGGGAAACTGTTTTTT | CASSPRQAGKLFF
few | TRBJ2-1 | NA | TRBV7-2 | TGTGCCAGCAGCTCGGAGGGGTTTAGTTTATCCTACAATGAGCAGTTCTTC | CASSSEGFSLSYNEQFF
NA | TRBJ1-6 | NA | TRBV4-2 | TGTGCCAGCAGCTCCTCCCCCGGGGGTTTCGGTTCACCCCTCCACTTT | CASSSSPGGFGSPLHF
NA | TRBJ1-1 | NA | TRBV11-2 | TGTGCCAGCAGCTTAGGGGGATCTTACGAAGCTTTCTTT | CASSLGGSYEAFF
NA | TRBJ2-1 | TRBD2 | TRBV9 | TGTGCCAGCAGCCTCTATACTAGCGGGAGTCCCACTGAGCAGTTCTTC | CASSLYTSGSPTEQFF
NA | TRBJ2-7 | NA | TRBV7-9 | TGTGCCAGCAGCCTGGGCTTCAACGAGCAGTACTTC | CASSLGFNEQYF
NA | TRBJ1-5 | TRBD1 | TRBV6-1 | TGTGCCAGCAGGACGACAGGGATTGTCAATCAGCCCCAGCATTTT | CASRTTGIVNQPQHF
few | TRBJ1-1 | NA | TRBV2 | TGTGCCAGCAGTGTGAGCACCGTCCCAGGGGCTTTCTTT | CASSVSTVPGAFF
NA | TRBJ1-2 | TRBD1 | TRBV19 | TGTGCCAGTAGTACGGACAGGGGCGGCTATGGCTACACCTTC | CASSTDRGGYGYTF
once | TRBJ1-2 | TRBD1 | TRBV19 | TGTGCCAGTAGTCGGACAGGGCTCTATGGCTACACCTTC | CASSRTGLYGYTF
NA | TRBJ2-1 | NA | TRBV10-3 | TGTGCCATCAGTGAGAAGGGGAGTGAGCAGTTCTTC | CAISEKGSEQFF
NA | TRBJ1-4 | TRBD1 | TRBV29-1 | TGCAGCGTTTCAGGGGGCGGGGAAAAACTGTTTTTT | CSVSGGGEKLFF